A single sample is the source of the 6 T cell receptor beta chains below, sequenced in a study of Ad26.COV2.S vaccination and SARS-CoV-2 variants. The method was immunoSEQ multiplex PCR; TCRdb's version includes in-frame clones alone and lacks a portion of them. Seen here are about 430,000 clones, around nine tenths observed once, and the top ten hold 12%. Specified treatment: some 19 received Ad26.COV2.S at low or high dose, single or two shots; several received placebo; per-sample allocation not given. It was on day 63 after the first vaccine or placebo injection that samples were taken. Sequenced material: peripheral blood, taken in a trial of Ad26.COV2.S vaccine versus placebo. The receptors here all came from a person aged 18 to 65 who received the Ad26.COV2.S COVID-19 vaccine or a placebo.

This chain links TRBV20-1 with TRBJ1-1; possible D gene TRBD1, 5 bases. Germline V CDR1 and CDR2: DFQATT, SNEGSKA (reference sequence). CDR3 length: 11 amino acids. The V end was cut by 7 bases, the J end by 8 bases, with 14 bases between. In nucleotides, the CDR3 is TGCAGTGTCCACAGGTCCCGGGAAGCTTTCTTT. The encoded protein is CSVHRSREAFF.

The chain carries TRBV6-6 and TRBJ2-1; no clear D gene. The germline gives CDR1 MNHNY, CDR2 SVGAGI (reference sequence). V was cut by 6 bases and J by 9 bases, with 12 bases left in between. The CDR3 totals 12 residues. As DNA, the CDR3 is TGTGCCAGCAGAACCCTAGTCGGTGAGCAGTTCTTC. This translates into CASRTLVGEQFF.

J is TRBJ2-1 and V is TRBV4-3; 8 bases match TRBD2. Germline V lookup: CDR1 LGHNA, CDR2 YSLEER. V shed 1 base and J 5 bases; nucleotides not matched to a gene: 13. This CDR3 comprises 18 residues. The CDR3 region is CASSQVLGRAFVDNEQFF. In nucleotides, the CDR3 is TGCGCCAGCAGCCAAGTACTCGGGAGGGCCTTCGTAGACAATGAGCAGTTCTTC.

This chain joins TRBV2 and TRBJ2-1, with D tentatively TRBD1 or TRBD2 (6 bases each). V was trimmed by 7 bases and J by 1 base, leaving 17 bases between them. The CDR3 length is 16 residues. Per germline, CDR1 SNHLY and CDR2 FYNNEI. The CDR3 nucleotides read TGTGCCAGCACCGGGGGCGTTTCATCTTCCTACAATGAGCAGTTCTTC. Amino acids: CASTGGVSSSYNEQFF.

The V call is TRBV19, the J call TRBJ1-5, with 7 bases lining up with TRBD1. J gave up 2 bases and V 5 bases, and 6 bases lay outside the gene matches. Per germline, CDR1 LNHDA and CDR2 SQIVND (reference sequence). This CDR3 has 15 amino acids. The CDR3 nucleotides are TGTGCCAGTAGTCACCAAGGACAGGGCAATCAGCCCCAGCATTTT. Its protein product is CASSHQGQGNQPQHF. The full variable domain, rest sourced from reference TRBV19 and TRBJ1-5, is DGGITQSPKYLFRKEGQNVTLSCEQNLNHDAMYWYRQDPGQGLRLIYYSQIVNDFQKGDIAEGYSVSREKKESFPLTVTSAQKNPTAFYLCASSHQGQGNQPQHFGDGTRLSIL.

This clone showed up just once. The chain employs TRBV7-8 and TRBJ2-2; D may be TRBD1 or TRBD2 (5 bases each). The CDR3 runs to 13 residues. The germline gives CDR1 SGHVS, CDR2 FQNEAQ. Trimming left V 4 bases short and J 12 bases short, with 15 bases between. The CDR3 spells CASSYPGPRQLFF. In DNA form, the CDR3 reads TGTGCCAGCAGCTATCCGGGACCAAGACAGCTGTTTTTT.